The 28 T cell receptor beta chains below all came from one sample that was sequenced in a study of T cell responses to AZD1222 COVID-19 vaccine. Here immunoSEQ multiplex PCR was the method, and the copy in TCRdb shows in-frame clones only, minus some. The sample shows 100,000 or so clones, roughly 82% of them seen only once. The sample consisted of peripheral blood, taken on day 0 of AZD1222 vaccination. Every receptor here comes from an adult in good health.

V usage is TRBV7-8 and J usage is TRBJ1-1; 11 nucleotides match TRBD1. Germline-derived CDR1 and CDR2 are SGHVS and FQNEAQ. J lost 2 bases, V lost 4 bases, and 6 bases had no gene match. This CDR3 comprises 16 residues. The CDR3 coding sequence is TGTGCCAGCAGCTCGGGGACAGGGGGAGGAAACACTGAAGCTTTCTTT. Translated, it gives CASSSGTGGGNTEAFF.

The V gene is TRBV19, the J gene TRBJ2-7, with 9 bases identical to TRBD1. The ends lost 2 bases at V and 2 bases at J; junction bases unmatched: 4. The CDR3 is 15 residues long. Germline V gene lookup returns CDR1 LNHDA and CDR2 SQIVND (reference sequence). CDR3 nucleotides: TGTGCCAGTAGTATACCGGGACAGGGTACCTACGAGCAGTACTTC. It translates to CASSIPGQGTYEQYF.

A few counts support this clone. This chain connects TRBV15 to TRBJ2-2; D is unresolved. Trimming stripped 5 bases from V and 4 bases from J, with 11 bases between. This CDR3 has 14 amino acids. Germline loops: CDR1 LNHNV, CDR2 YYDKDF (reference sequence). The CDR3 nucleotides read TGTGCCACCAGCCCCAAAAAAGGCACCGGGGAGCTGTTTTTT. Translation: CATSPKKGTGELFF.

V gene TRBV4-3 combines with J gene TRBJ1-4; 7 nucleotides line up with TRBD1. The CDR3 contains 17 residues. Germline V lookup: CDR1 LGHNA, CDR2 YSLEER. Unmatched junction bases numbered 12, after V lost 4 bases and J lost 4 bases. CDR3 residues: CASSPSGTVRFNEKLFF. CDR3 coding DNA: TGCGCCAGCAGCCCGTCCGGGACAGTCCGATTTAATGAAAAACTGTTTTTT.

On this clone itself: Other nucleotide sequences in the sample specify the same CDR3. This chain uses TRBV7-9 with TRBJ1-2, with D possibly being TRBD1 (5 bases). This CDR3 region has 13 residues. CDR1 is SEHNR and CDR2 is FQNEAQ in the germline V gene (reference sequence). Trimming took 3 bases from V and 2 from J, leaving 7 bases between them. As DNA, the CDR3 is TGTGCCAGCAGCTTGGCAGGGAACTATGGCTACACCTTC. It specifies CASSLAGNYGYTF. Supplemented by reference TRBV7-9 and TRBJ1-2, the full variable domain reads DTGVSQNPRHKITKRGQNVTFRCDPISEHNRLYWYRQTLGQGPEFLTYFQNEAQLEKSRLLSDRFSAERPKGSFSTLEIQRTEQGDSAMYLCASSLAGNYGYTFGSGTRLTVV.

Written as DNA, the CDR3 is TGTGCCACCAGCGAAACAGGGGGCTCCTATGGCTACACCTTC. Translated, it gives CATSETGGSYGYTF. The chain combines TRBV24-1 with TRBJ1-2; TRBD1 agrees at 9 bases. CDR1 and CDR2 from the germline V gene are KGHDR and SFDVKD. V gave up 7 bases and J gave up 4 bases; unmatched junction bases: 6. The CDR3 is made up of 14 amino acids.

The chain uses TRBV3-1 (or the pseudogene TRBV3-2) and TRBJ2-3, with D perhaps matching TRBD1 (6 bases). The V end lost 4 bases, the J end lost 2 bases, and 13 bases lay between the germline ends. The CDR3 is 15 amino acids. Germline loops: CDR1 LGHDT, CDR2 YNNKEL (reference sequence). The CDR3 nucleotides read TGTGCCAGCAGCCCCCGGGGACAACACACAGATACGCAGTATTTT. This encodes CASSPRGQHTDTQYF.

The chain combines TRBV6-5 with TRBJ1-2, with D tentatively TRBD1 (5 bases). The CDR3 extends over 15 amino acids. The V end was cut by 7 bases, the J end by 0 bases, with 15 bases between. In germline, CDR1 is MNHEY, CDR2 SVGAGI. CDR3 sequence: CASIKGDAANYGYTF. CDR3 bases: TGTGCCAGCATCAAAGGGGACGCAGCTAACTATGGCTACACCTTC.

The CDR3 DNA sequence: TGTGCCAGCAGGCTACCGGGGGGTAATTCACCCCTCCACTTT. Translating gives CASRLPGGNSPLHF. The chain joins TRBV28 to TRBJ1-6, with D possibly being TRBD1 (5 bases). The CDR3 is made up of 14 amino acids. V lost 6 bases and J lost 6, with 12 bases in between. Germline loops: CDR1 MDHEN, CDR2 SYDVKM.

V and J are TRBV5-1 and TRBJ2-1; the match to TRBD1 covers 8 bases. The germline gives CDR1 SGHRS, CDR2 YFSETQ. With 5 bases clipped from V and 4 bases from J, the junction kept 5 bases outside the gene matches. The CDR3 contains 14 residues. The CDR3 loop reads CASSSGGGYNEQFF. The CDR3 DNA reads as TGCGCCAGCAGTTCAGGGGGCGGATACAATGAGCAGTTCTTC.

This clone was seen only a few times. The sample holds other DNA sequences that translate to the same CDR3. In DNA form, the CDR3 reads TGTGCCAGCAGCTTCCGGCGTGATTCCTTTTACGAGCAGTACTTC. This gives the protein CASSFRRDSFYEQYF. V gene TRBV5-5 combines with J gene TRBJ2-7; D remains unclear. The V end was cut by 2 bases, the J end by 4 bases, with 16 bases between. Germline V gives CDR1 SGHKS, CDR2 YYEKEE (reference sequence). There are 15 residues in the CDR3.

V is TRBV18 and J is TRBJ2-7; tentative D call: TRBD1 (6 bases). This CDR3 has 12 residues. Germline loops: CDR1 KGHSH, CDR2 LQKENI. V dropped 3 bases and J dropped 3 bases, with 6 bases sitting between them. In nucleotides, the CDR3 is TGTGCCAGCTCACCGGACAGCTACGAGCAGTACTTC. Its protein product is CASSPDSYEQYF.

This clone was found once. The DNA for the CDR3 is TGTGCCAGCAGCCAAGATCCGATTAGCACAGATACGCAGTATTTT. This gives the protein CASSQDPISTDTQYF. V usage is TRBV3-1 (or the pseudogene TRBV3-2) and J usage is TRBJ2-3, with D unclear. Trimming stripped 0 bases from V and 0 bases from J, with 7 bases between. Per germline, CDR1 LGHDT and CDR2 YNNKEL (reference sequence). The CDR3 spans 15 residues.

The chain joins TRBV6-5 to TRBJ1-3, with D maybe TRBD1 (5 bases). The CDR3 contains 14 residues. Germline CDR1 MNHEY, CDR2 SVGAGI. Trimming removed 7 bases at V and 2 bases at J, with 12 bases between. The CDR3 reads CASTLGGAGNTIYF. The DNA of the CDR3 is TGTGCCAGCACCCTCGGGGGGGCTGGAAACACCATATATTTT.

On this clone itself: Distinct nucleotide sequences in the sample also encode this CDR3. This chain connects TRBV5-1 to TRBJ2-7, with D perhaps matching TRBD1 (6 bases). The CDR3 length is 12 residues. Germline-derived CDR1 and CDR2 are SGHRS and YFSETQ. Trimming left V 4 bases short and J 2 bases short, with 7 bases between. This chain's CDR3 is CASSRDTYEQYF. The CDR3 bases are TGCGCCAGCAGCCGGGACACCTACGAGCAGTACTTC.

This clone has a single count. The same CDR3 can be traced to other DNA sequences in this sample. This chain links TRBV18 with TRBJ1-5; D not certain. CDR3 size: 15 residues. V gave up 3 bases and J gave up 0 bases, with 9 bases separating them. Germline V gene data show CDR1 as KGHSH and CDR2 as LQKENI. DNA of the CDR3: TGTGCCAGCTCACCTCGGCACCGTAGCAATCAGCCCCAGCATTTT. Its protein product is CASSPRHRSNQPQHF.

V usage is TRBV14 and J usage is TRBJ2-2, with TRBD1 as a possible D gene (6 bases). In germline, CDR1 is SGHDN, CDR2 FVKESK. This CDR3 has 15 residues. V lost 2 bases, J lost 6 bases, and 13 bases lay in between. Here the CDR3 DNA reads TGTGCCAGCAGCCAACAATTGAGGGGGTCCGGGGAGCTGTTTTTT. Protein sequence: CASSQQLRGSGELFF.

The chain couples TRBV11-2 to TRBJ1-3; D gene uncertain. This CDR3 has 15 residues. CDR1 and CDR2 (germline): SGHAT, FQNNGV. Trimming stripped 2 bases from V and 1 base from J, with 9 bases between. CDR3 sequence (DNA): TGTGCCAGCAGCTTACGCGTCGGTTCTGGAAACACCATATATTTT. Protein product: CASSLRVGSGNTIYF. The entire variable domain, with the rest obtained from reference TRBV11-2 and TRBJ1-3, is as follows: EAGVAQSPRYKIIEKRQSVAFWCNPISGHATLYWYQQILGQGPKLLIQFQNNGVVDDSQLPKDRFSAERLKGVDSTLKIQPAKLEDSAVYLCASSLRVGSGNTIYFGEGSWLTVV.

In its sample, this clone was seen a few times. V and J are TRBV9 and TRBJ1-2; the match to TRBD1 covers 7 bases. The CDR3 loop spans 14 amino acids. Germline loops: CDR1 SGDLS, CDR2 YYNGEE. Trimming cost V 1 base and J 8 bases; bases outside gene matches: 8. Here the CDR3 reads CASSVLRGDSGYTF. CDR3 nucleotides: TGTGCCAGCAGCGTACTTAGGGGGGACAGCGGCTACACCTTC.

In DNA, the CDR3 is TGTGCCAGCAGCTCCAGGGGGCCCCTCTATGGCTACACCTTC. The encoded protein is CASSSRGPLYGYTF. The rearrangement joins TRBV5-5 to TRBJ1-2; 8 bases match TRBD1. Germline CDR1 reads SGHKS; CDR2 reads YYEKEE (reference sequence). This CDR3 spans 14 amino acids. V was clipped by 3 bases and J by 4 bases; unmatched bases: 5.

The V and J genes are TRBV12-5 and TRBJ1-6; 8 nucleotides match TRBD1. CDR3 length: 17 amino acids. V lost 0 bases and J lost 7; bases outside the gene matches: 8. Germline V gene data show CDR1 as LGHNT and CDR2 as FRNRAP. The CDR3 sequence is CASGLVLGQVLNSPLHF. The CDR3 bases are TGTGCTAGTGGTTTGGTACTGGGACAGGTCTTGAATTCACCCCTCCACTTT.

V is TRBV7-2 and J is TRBJ1-1, with TRBD1 matching 7 bases. This CDR3 is built from 15 residues. The V gene end was trimmed by 3 bases and the J gene end by 3 bases; junction bases not matched to a gene: 7. The germline gives CDR1 SGHTA, CDR2 FQGNSA. This CDR3 is CASSLARGQYTEAFF. For the CDR3, the DNA is TGTGCCAGCAGCTTGGCACGGGGACAGTACACTGAAGCTTTCTTT.

CDR3 protein: CAGGGDREADTQYF. CDR3 coding DNA: TGTGCCGGGGGCGGTGACAGGGAGGCGGATACGCAGTATTTT. The rearrangement uses TRBV30 and TRBJ2-3; a possible D gene is TRBD1 (7 bases). The CDR3 is 14 amino acids. Germline assignment: CDR1 GTSNPN and CDR2 SVGIG (reference sequence). V dropped 8 bases and J dropped 6 bases, with 21 bases sitting between them.

The genes are TRBV6-5 and TRBJ2-7, with D tentatively TRBD2 (6 bases). This CDR3 spans 13 amino acids. Germline CDR1 is MNHEY and CDR2 is SVGAGI. V lost 6 bases and J 4 bases, leaving 13 bases between the germline ends. The chain's CDR3 is CASSHGGEYEQYF. The DNA for the CDR3 is TGTGCCAGCAGCCACGGAGGGGAATACGAGCAGTACTTC.

The J gene is TRBJ1-1, the V gene TRBV7-2; D may be TRBD1 (5 bases). Trimming removed 4 bases at V and 6 bases at J, with 9 bases between. Germline lookup yields CDR1 SGHTA and CDR2 FQGNSA. The CDR3 consists of 12 residues. The CDR3 nucleotides are TGTGCCAGCAGCTCCGGGGGACCTGAAGCTTTCTTT. This translates into CASSSGGPEAFF.

This chain links TRBV27 with TRBJ1-4; a weak D match, TRBD1 (5 bases). This CDR3 is 15 amino acids long. V dropped 1 base and J dropped 4 bases, with 10 bases sitting between them. Germline CDR1 is MNHEY and CDR2 is SMNVEV (reference sequence). As DNA, the CDR3 is TGTGCCAGCAGTTTATTTCCGGGGCATAATGAAAAACTGTTTTTT. Protein: CASSLFPGHNEKLFF.

The chain links TRBV14 to TRBJ1-3, with 8 bases that match TRBD1. Germline assignment: CDR1 SGHDN and CDR2 FVKESK. The V segment lost 5 bases and the J segment 2 bases; nucleotides outside the gene matches: 5. The CDR3 length is 15 residues. CDR3 protein: CASSSLGQAGNTIYF. The CDR3 bases are TGTGCCAGCAGCAGCCTGGGACAGGCTGGAAACACCATATATTTT.

This clone occurred a few times. The V and J genes are TRBV7-2 and TRBJ1-5; D might be TRBD1 (5 bases). Germline V gene sequence: CDR1 SGHTA, CDR2 FQGNSA. This CDR3 region has 16 residues. V shed 2 bases and J shed 0 bases, with 11 bases lying between them. CDR3: CASSLWGLTSNQPQHF. Written as DNA, the CDR3 is TGTGCCAGCAGCTTATGGGGGTTAACTAGCAATCAGCCCCAGCATTTT.